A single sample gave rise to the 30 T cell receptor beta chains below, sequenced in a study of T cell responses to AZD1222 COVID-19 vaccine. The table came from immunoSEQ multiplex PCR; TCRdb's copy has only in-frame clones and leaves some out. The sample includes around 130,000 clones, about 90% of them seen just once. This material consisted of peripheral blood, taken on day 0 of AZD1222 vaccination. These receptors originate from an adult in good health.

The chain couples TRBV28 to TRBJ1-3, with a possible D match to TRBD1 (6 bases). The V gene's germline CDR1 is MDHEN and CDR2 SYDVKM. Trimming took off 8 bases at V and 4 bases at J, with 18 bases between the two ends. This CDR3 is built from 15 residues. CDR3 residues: CASLGADSLGNTIYF. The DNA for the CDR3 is TGTGCCAGCCTGGGCGCGGACAGTTTGGGAAACACCATATATTTT.

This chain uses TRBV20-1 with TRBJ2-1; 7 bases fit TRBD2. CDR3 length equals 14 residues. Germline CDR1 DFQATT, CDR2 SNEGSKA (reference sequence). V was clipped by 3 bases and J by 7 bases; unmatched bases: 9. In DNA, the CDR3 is TGCAGTGCTAGTCTTGCGGGAGAGGGTAATGAGCAGTTCTTC. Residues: CSASLAGEGNEQFF.

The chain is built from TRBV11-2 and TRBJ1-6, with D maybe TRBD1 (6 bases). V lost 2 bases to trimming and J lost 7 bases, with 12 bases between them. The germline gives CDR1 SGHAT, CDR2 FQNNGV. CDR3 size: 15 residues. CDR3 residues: CASSLMWQGNSPLHF. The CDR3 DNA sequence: TGTGCCAGCAGCTTAATGTGGCAGGGGAATTCACCCCTCCACTTT.

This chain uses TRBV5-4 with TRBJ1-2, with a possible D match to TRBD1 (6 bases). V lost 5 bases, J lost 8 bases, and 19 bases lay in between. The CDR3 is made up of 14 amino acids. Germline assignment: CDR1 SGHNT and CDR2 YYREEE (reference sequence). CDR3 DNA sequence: TGTGCCAGCAGGTCTGACAGGCTGGGGGAGGGCTACACCTTC. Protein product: CASRSDRLGEGYTF.

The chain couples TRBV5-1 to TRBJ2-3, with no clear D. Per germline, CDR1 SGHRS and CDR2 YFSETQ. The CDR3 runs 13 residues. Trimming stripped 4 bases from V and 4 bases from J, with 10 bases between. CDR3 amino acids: CASSADRPDTQYF. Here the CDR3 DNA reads TGCGCCAGCAGCGCCGACCGGCCAGATACGCAGTATTTT.

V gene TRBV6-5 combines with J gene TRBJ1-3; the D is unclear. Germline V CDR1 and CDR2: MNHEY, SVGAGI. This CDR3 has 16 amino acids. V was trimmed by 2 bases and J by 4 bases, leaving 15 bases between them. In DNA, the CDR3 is TGTGCCAGCAGTTACGGCCGAGCGCCTGCGGGAAACACCATATATTTT. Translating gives CASSYGRAPAGNTIYF.

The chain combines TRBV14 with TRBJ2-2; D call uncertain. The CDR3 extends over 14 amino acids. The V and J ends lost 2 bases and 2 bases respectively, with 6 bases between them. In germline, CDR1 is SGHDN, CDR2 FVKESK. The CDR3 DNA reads TGTGCCAGCAGCCAACTAGATAACACCGGGGAGCTGTTTTTT. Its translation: CASSQLDNTGELFF. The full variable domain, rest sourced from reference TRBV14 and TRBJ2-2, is EAGVTQFPSHSVIEKGQTVTLRCDPISGHDNLYWYRRVMGKEIKFLLHFVKESKQDESGMPNNRFLAERTGGTYSTLKVQPAELEDSGVYFCASSQLDNTGELFFGEGSRLTVL.

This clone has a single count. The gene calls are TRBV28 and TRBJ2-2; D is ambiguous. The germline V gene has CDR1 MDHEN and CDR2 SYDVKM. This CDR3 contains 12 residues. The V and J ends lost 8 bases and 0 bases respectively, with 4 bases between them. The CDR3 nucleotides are TGTGCCAGCGGGGCGAACACCGGGGAGCTGTTTTTT. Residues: CASGANTGELFF.

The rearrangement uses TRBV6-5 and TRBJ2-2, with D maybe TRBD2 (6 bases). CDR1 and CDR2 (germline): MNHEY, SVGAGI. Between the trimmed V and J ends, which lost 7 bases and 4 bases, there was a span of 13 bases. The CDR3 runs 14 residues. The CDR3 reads CASTRLALTGELFF. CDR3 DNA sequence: TGTGCCAGCACGCGCCTAGCGCTCACCGGGGAGCTGTTTTTT.

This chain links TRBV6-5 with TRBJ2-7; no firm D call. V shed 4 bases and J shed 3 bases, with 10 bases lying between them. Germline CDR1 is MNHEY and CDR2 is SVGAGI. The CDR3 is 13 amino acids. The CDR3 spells CASSSGFLYEQYF. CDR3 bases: TGTGCCAGCAGTTCCGGATTTCTCTACGAGCAGTACTTC.

The CDR3 DNA is TGTGCCAGCTCCCTAGACAGAGATGAAGCTTTCTTT. This codes for CASSLDRDEAFF. The chain recombines TRBV18 with TRBJ1-1, with D tentatively TRBD1 (5 bases). The CDR3 has 12 amino acids. Germline CDR1 is KGHSH and CDR2 is LQKENI. Trimming pared 6 bases from V and 7 bases from J, leaving 12 bases between. Complete variable domain (other parts from reference TRBV18 and TRBJ1-1): NAGVMQNPRHLVRRRGQEARLRCSPMKGHSHVYWYRQLPEEGLKFMVYLQKENIIDESGMPKERFSAEFPKEGPSILRIQQVVRGDSAAYFCASSLDRDEAFFGQGTRLTVV.

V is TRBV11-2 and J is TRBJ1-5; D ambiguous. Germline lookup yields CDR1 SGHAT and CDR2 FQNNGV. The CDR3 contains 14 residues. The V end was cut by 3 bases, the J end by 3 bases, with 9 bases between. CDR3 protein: CASSFEGNNQPQHF. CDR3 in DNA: TGTGCCAGCAGCTTTGAAGGGAACAATCAGCCCCAGCATTTT.

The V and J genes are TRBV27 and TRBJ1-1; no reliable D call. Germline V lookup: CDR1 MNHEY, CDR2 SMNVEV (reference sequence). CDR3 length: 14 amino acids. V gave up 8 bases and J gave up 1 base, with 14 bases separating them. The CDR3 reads CASRYGWGNTEAFF. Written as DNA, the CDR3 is TGTGCCAGCCGTTACGGGTGGGGGAACACTGAAGCTTTCTTT.

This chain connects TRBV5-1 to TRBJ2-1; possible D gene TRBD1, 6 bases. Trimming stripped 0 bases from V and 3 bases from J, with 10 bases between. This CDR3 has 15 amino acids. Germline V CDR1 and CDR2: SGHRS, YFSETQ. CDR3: CASSLVQGSYNEQFF. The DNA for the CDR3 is TGCGCCAGCAGCTTGGTACAGGGTAGCTACAATGAGCAGTTCTTC.

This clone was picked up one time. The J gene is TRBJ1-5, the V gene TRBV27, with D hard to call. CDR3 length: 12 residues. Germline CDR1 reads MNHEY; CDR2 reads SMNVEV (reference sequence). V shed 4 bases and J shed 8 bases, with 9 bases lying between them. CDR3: CASSSTLEPQHF. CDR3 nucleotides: TGTGCCAGCAGTTCTACTCTGGAGCCCCAGCATTTT.

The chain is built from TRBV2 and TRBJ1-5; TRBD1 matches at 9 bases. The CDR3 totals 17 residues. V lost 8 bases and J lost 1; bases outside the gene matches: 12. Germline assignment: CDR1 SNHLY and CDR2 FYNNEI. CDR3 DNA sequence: TGTGCCAGCGCTCTCGCGCGGGGACAGGGCAGCAATCAGCCCCAGCATTTT. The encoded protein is CASALARGQGSNQPQHF.

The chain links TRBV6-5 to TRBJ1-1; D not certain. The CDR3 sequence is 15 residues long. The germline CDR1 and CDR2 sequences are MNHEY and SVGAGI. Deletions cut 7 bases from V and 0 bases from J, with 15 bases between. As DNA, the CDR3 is TGTGCCAGCACTCACCTAAGATTTATGAACACTGAAGCTTTCTTT. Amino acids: CASTHLRFMNTEAFF.

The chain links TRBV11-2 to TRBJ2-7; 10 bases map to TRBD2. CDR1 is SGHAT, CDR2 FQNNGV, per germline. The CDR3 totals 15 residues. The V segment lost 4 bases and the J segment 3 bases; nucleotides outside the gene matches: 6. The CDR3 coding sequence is TGTGCCAGCAGCTCCTCTAGCGGGAGATTCTACGAGCAGTACTTC. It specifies CASSSSSGRFYEQYF.

CDR3 coding DNA: TGTGCCAGTAGGATCGGCCTTACAACTAATGAAAAACTGTTTTTT. Protein: CASRIGLTTNEKLFF. This rearrangement joins TRBV19 to TRBJ1-4, with unresolved D. Germline V gives CDR1 LNHDA, CDR2 SQIVND (reference sequence). The CDR3 length is 15 residues. The ends were cut back, 6 bases at V and 0 bases at J, with 11 bases in the middle.

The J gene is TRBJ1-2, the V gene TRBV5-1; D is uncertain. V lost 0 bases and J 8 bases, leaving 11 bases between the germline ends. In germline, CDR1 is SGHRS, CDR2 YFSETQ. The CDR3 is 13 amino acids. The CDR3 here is CASSLVTDRGYTF. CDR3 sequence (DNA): TGCGCCAGCAGCTTGGTTACAGATCGCGGCTACACCTTC.

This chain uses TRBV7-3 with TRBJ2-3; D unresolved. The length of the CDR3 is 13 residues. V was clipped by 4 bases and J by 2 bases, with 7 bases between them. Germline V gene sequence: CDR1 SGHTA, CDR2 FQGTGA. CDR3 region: CASSSPNTDTQYF. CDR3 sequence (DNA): TGTGCCAGCAGCTCCCCAAACACAGATACGCAGTATTTT.

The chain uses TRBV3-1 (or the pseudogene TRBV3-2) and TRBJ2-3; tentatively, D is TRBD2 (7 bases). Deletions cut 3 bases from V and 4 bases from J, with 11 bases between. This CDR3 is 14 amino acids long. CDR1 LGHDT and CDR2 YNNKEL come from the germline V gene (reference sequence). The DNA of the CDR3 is TGTGCCAGCAGCCAGGGCGGGGGCGCAGATACGCAGTATTTT. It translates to CASSQGGGADTQYF.

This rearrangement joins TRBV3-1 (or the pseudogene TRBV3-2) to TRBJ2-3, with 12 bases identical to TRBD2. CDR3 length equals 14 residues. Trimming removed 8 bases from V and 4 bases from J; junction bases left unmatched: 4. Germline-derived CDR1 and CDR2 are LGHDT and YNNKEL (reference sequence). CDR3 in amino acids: CASETSGSPDTQYF. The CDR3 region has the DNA TGTGCCAGCGAGACTAGCGGGAGCCCAGATACGCAGTATTTT.

CDR3 DNA: TGTGCCAGCAGCTCTAGAGGGACAGCACTACAAGAGACCCAGTACTTC. Translation gives CASSSRGTALQETQYF. The gene calls are TRBV7-6 and TRBJ2-5; 7 bases map to TRBD1. The germline V gene encodes CDR1 SGHVS and CDR2 FNYEAQ. Germline trimming cut 4 bases from V and 2 bases from J; bases unmatched to any gene: 10. This CDR3 comprises 16 residues.

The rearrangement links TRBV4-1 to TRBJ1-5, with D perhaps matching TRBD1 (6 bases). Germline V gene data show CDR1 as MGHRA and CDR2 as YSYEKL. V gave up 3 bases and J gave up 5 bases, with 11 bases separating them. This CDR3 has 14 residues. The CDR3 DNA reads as TGCGCCAGCAGCCAGGGGGAGGGGGATCAGCCCCAGCATTTT. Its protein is CASSQGEGDQPQHF.

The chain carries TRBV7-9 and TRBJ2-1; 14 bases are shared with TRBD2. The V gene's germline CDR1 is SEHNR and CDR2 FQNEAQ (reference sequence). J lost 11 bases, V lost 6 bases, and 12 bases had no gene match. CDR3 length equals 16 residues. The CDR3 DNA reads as TGTGCCAGCAGTTCATCCACCGGGACTAGCGGGAGTAAGCAGTTCTTC. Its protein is CASSSSTGTSGSKQFF.

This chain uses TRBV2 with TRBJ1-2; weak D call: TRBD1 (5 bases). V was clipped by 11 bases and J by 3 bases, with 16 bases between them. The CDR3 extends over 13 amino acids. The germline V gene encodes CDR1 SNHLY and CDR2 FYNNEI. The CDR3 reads CAGSHRGDYGYTF. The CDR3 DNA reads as TGTGCCGGATCGCACCGGGGGGACTATGGCTACACCTTC.

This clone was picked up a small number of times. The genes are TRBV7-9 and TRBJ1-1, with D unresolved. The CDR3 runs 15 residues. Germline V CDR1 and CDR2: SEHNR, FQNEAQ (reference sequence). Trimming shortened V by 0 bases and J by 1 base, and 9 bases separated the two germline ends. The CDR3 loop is CASSLALDPNTEAFF. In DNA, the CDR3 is TGTGCCAGCAGCTTAGCTCTGGACCCGAACACTGAAGCTTTCTTT.

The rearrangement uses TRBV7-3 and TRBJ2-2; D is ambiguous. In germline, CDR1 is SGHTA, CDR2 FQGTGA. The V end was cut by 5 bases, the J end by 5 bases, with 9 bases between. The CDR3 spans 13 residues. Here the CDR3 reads CASSEAGTGELFF. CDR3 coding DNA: TGTGCCAGCAGCGAAGCCGGGACCGGGGAGCTGTTTTTT.

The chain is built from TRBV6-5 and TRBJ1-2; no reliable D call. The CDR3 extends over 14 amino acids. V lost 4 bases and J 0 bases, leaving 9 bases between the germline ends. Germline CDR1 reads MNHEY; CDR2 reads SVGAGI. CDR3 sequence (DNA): TGTGCCAGCAGTTTGGTCGGACCTAACTATGGCTACACCTTC. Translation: CASSLVGPNYGYTF.